This T cell receptor beta chain was sequenced for a study of beta chain features in type 1 diabetes. As for this clone: Its specificity is not known.

Expressed TCRB transcripts got sequenced, as all isolated RNA was reverse transcribed. Assay used: immunoSEQ multiplex PCR; TCRdb lists only in-frame clones, some missing. In the table there are 200,000 to 250,000 clones, approximately 13% of which are singletons. The trim removed 3 bases at V and 5 bases at J, leaving 8 bases unmatched. CDR1 and CDR2 (germline): SEHNR, FQNEAQ (reference sequence). This CDR3 has 15 residues. The study's findings and limits: Significant though moderate, a shortening of TCRB CDR3s appeared in all four CD4+ subsets of Type 1 diabetes patients.

V is TRBV7-9 and J is TRBJ1-1, with TRBD1 identical over 8 bases. The sequence came from a man aged 30-40 years with type 1 diabetes. Source material: naive CD4+ T cells from blood. CDR3 region: CASSLQGAIGTEAFF. The CDR3 DNA reads as TGTGCCAGCAGCTTGCAGGGGGCTATTGGAACTGAAGCTTTCTTT.